This T cell receptor (beta chain) was found in a study of long-term antiretroviral therapy in people with HIV. Study-wide findings and caveats: Diversity remained lower than transplant donor controls, even though it increased after ART.

Treatment of all HIV participants took place in the United States. In the case of this clone: Its antigen is not known.

The immunoSEQ assay was v3.0, run at survey level. Sequencing aimed at 40,000-50,000 T-cell genomes per sample. This table comes from immunoSEQ multiplex PCR, and its TCRdb copy is limited to in-frame clones, with some not included. This table holds around 20,000 clones, approximately 79% found once. Source: unsorted PBMCs, taken at the start of antiretroviral therapy, before treatment. This TCR was recovered from a young man with HIV.

The CDR3 sequence is CASSGTGAGAGELFF. CDR3 nucleotide sequence: TGTGCCAGCAGTGGGACAGGGGCCGGCGCCGGGGAGCTGTTTTTT. The chain couples TRBV2 to TRBJ2-2, with 9 bases that match TRBD1. Germline lookup yields CDR1 SNHLY and CDR2 FYNNEI. V shed 4 bases and J 6 bases; nucleotides not matched to a gene: 6. The CDR3 runs 15 residues.